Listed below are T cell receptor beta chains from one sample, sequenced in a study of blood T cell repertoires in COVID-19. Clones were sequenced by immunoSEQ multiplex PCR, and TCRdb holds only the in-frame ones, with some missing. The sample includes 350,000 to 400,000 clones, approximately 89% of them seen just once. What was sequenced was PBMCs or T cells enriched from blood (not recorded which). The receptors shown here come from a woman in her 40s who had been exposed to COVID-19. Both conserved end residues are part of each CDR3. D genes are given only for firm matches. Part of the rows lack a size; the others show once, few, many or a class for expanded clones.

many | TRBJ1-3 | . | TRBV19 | TGTGCCAGTAGTGGCCTTAACAGGGCCCAAAAATCTGGAAACACCATATATTTT | CASSGLNRAQKSGNTIYF
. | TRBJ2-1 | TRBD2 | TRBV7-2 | TGTGCCAGCAGCCCCGGACTAGCGCTATACAATGAGCAGTTCTTC | CASSPGLALYNEQFF
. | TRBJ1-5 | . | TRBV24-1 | TGTGCCACCAGTGACTCGAATCAGCCCCAGCATTTT | CATSDSNQPQHF
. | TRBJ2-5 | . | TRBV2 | TGTGCCAGCAAAGAAAGGGGCTTAGGGGACCAGTACTTC | CASKERGLGDQYF
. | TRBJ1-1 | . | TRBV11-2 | TGTGCCAGCAGCAGGAACAGGGTGAACACTGAAGCTTTCTTT | CASSRNRVNTEAFF
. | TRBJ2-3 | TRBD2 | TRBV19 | TGTGCCAGTAGCCGTTCTATCCGCATTCCAGCGGGAGCGTCTGCAGATACGCAGTATTTT | CASSRSIRIPAGASADTQYF
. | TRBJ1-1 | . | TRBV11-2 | TGTGCCAGCAGCTTAGATAGGCTCAGAGGAGCTTTCTTT | CASSLDRLRGAFF
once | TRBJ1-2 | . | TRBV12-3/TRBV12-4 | TGTGCCAGCAGTAGCGTCTATGGCTACACCTTC | CASSSVYGYTF
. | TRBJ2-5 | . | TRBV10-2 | TGCGCCAGCAGAGGGGGGGCGTTGGGCGAGACCCAGTACTTC | CASRGGALGETQYF
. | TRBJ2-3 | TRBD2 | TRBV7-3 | TGTGCCAGCAGCTCAAGGGATGGGACTAGCGGGGTTCCTAGCACAGATACGCAGTATTTT | CASSSRDGTSGVPSTDTQYF
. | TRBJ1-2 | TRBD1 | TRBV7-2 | TGTGCCAGCAGCTTAGGAGGGCAGGGGGCTAACTATGGCTACACCTTC | CASSLGGQGANYGYTF
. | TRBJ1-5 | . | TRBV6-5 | TGTGCCAGCAGTTACGAGGCAACACAGCCCCAGCATTTT | CASSYEATQPQHF
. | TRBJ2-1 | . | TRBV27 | TGTGCCAGCAGTTTTCCGAGGGACTCCCTTGCGATGAATGAGCAGTTCTTC | CASSFPRDSLAMNEQFF
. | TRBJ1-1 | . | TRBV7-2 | TGTGCCAGCAGCCCGAGCTTCCTGAACACTGAAGCTTTCTTT | CASSPSFLNTEAFF
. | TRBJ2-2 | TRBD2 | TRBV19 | TGTGCCAGCAATTCCGGGACTAGCGGGAGAAGCACCGGGGAGCTGTTTTTT | CASNSGTSGRSTGELFF